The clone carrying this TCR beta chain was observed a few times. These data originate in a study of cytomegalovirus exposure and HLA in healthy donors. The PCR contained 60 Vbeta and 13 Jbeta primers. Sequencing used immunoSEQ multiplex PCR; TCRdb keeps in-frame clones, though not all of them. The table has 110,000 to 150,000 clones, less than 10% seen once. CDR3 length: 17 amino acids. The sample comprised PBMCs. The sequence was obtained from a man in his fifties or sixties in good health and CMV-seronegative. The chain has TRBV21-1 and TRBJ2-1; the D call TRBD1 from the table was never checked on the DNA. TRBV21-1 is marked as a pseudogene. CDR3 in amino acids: CASSKEGEDRVQDEQFF. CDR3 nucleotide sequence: TGTGCCAGCAGCAAAGAAGGGGAGGACAGGGTACAGGATGAGCAGTTCTTC.